This T cell receptor (beta chain) was found in a study of naive and memory T cell subsets. This clonotype has just a few counts. Its antigen is as yet unknown. Study-wide results and limits: Findings for naive and memory subsets could not be checked against ground truth.

V was pared by 6 bases and J by 3 bases, with 13 bases of the junction left unmatched. The CDR3 runs 16 residues. CDR1 and CDR2 (germline): LNHDA, SQIVND (reference sequence). An equimolar mix of two oligonucleotides served as the beta constant-region primer for TRBC1 and TRBC2. Four rounds of PCR amplified the ligated cDNA using nested alpha and beta constant-region primers plus SP2. MiXCR was run by TCRdb on the UMI-ligation and nested PCR reads, yielding one entry per CDR3 protein. The table has 70,000 to 95,000 distinct CDR3 sequences, around 6.5% seen once. The material sequenced was central memory CD4+ T cells from blood. V is TRBV19 and J is TRBJ2-7, with TRBD1 identical over 8 bases. The sequence was obtained from a human donor in good health. The CDR3 loop reads CASSATRTGSRYEQYF. In DNA, the CDR3 is TGTGCCAGTAGCGCAACGAGGACAGGGTCCCGCTACGAGCAGTACTTC.